Below, one T cell receptor beta chain is given with its context. This entry belongs to a study of blood T cell repertoires in COVID-19. Study summary: Acute and convalescent COVID-19 specimens originated in the United States, Italy and Spain. In each case, the material was cDNA or gDNA derived from T cells, B-cell-depleted T cells, or PBMCs.

Original processing methods: Nucleated cell counts were estimated from reference gene primer amplification. Clones were sequenced by immunoSEQ multiplex PCR, and TCRdb holds only the in-frame ones, with some missing. V, J and clone size derive from that table, while D and trimming were established from the DNA sequence. The table shows 95,000 to 150,000 clones, with around 78% occurring only once. The CDR3 totals 17 residues. Germline CDR1 LGHNA, CDR2 YNFKEQ. Trimming removed 0 bases at V and 0 bases at J, with 13 bases between. Sequencing input: peripheral blood. This TCR was recovered from a man aged 65-85 years with acute or convalescent COVID-19. The J gene is TRBJ2-3, the V gene TRBV4-2; no clear D. As DNA, the CDR3 is TGTGCCAGCAGCCAAGAGATTACCTTAGTCAGCACAGATACGCAGTATTTT. It is translated as CASSQEITLVSTDTQYF.